The present entry profiles one T cell receptor (beta chain) with its context. The source of the sample is a study of blood T cell repertoires in COVID-19. Study background: Samples taken during acute and convalescent COVID-19 were collected in the United States, Italy and Spain. The cDNA or gDNA used as material had been derived from T cells, B-cell-depleted T cells, or PBMCs.

In the original workflow: Estimates of nucleated cell counts were drawn from the amplification of reference gene primers. Clones were read by immunoSEQ multiplex PCR, and TCRdb kept only the in-frame ones, dropping some. V and J calls and clone size come straight from that table; D and trimming were deduced from the DNA. The sample has around 280,000 clones; approximately 86% are singletons. Trimming stripped 3 bases from V and 6 bases from J, with 12 bases between. In germline, CDR1 is MGHDK, CDR2 SYGVNS. The CDR3 has 13 residues. Sequencing used peripheral blood. The chain combines TRBV25-1 with TRBJ2-7; the D gene is possibly TRBD2 (5 bases). The source of this sequence is a woman in her 30s who had recovered from COVID-19. The CDR3 bases are TGTGCCAGCAGTGATGCCGCCGAGGGCGAGCAGTACTTC. Translated, it gives CASSDAAEGEQYF.